These 14 T cell receptor beta chains originate from one sample sequenced in a study of identical twins. A single record per CDR3 protein comes from TCRdb applying MiXCR to the 5' RACE reads. The data contain a few hundred thousand distinct CDR3 sequences, around 8.8% of them singletons. This same sample was also taken into another study, of yellow fever vaccine responses in identical twins.

Sequenced: CD8+ T cells sorted from blood. The source of these receptors is a woman aged 18-35 years in good health.

The chain couples TRBV5-1 to TRBJ1-1, with unresolved D. Germline lookup yields CDR1 SGHRS and CDR2 YFSETQ. This CDR3 contains 15 residues. Trimming stripped 0 bases from V and 3 bases from J, with 12 bases between. CDR3 bases: TGCGCCAGCAGCTTGGCCATGGGCATGGACACTGAAGCTTTCTTT. Translation: CASSLAMGMDTEAFF.

This clonotype was seen repeatedly, ten times or more. The V and J genes are TRBV7-9 and TRBJ2-5; possibly TRBD2 for D (5 bases). Germline lookup yields CDR1 SEHNR and CDR2 FQNEAQ (reference sequence). V dropped 5 bases and J dropped 6 bases, with 16 bases sitting between them. CDR3 length equals 14 residues. CDR3 sequence (DNA): TGTGCCAGCAGCCCAGCGGCGGCGGTGAAGACCCAGTACTTC. It encodes CASSPAAAVKTQYF.

This clonotype was counted between two and nine times. In DNA form, the CDR3 reads TGTGCCAGCAGCACGGGACTGCGACTAGCGTACTCAGATACGCAGTATTTT. This translates into CASSTGLRLAYSDTQYF. The gene calls are TRBV11-2 and TRBJ2-3; TRBD2 matches 8 bases. V lost 5 bases and J lost 4; bases outside the gene matches: 14. The CDR3 runs to 17 residues. Per the germline V gene, CDR1 is SGHAT and CDR2 is FQNNGV. The variable domain in full, with the rest retrieved from reference TRBV11-2 and TRBJ2-3, is EAGVAQSPRYKIIEKRQSVAFWCNPISGHATLYWYQQILGQGPKLLIQFQNNGVVDDSQLPKDRFSAERLKGVDSTLKIQPAKLEDSAVYLCASSTGLRLAYSDTQYFGPGTRLTVL.

In nucleotides, the CDR3 is TGCGCCAGCAGCCAAGATAGAGGAGGGGTCCTCGGCGAGCAGTACTTC. Its protein is CASSQDRGGVLGEQYF. This rearrangement joins TRBV4-3 to TRBJ2-7; D perhaps matches TRBD2 (6 bases). The CDR3 is made up of 16 amino acids. Germline CDR1 reads LGHNA; CDR2 reads YSLEER. Deletions cut 0 bases from V and 6 bases from J, with 18 bases between.

The chain is built from TRBV19 and TRBJ1-3; tentative D call: TRBD1 (5 bases). The CDR3 is 15 amino acids. Deletions cut 8 bases from V and 0 bases from J, with 14 bases between. Per germline, CDR1 LNHDA and CDR2 SQIVND (reference sequence). CDR3 nucleotide sequence: TGTGCCAGTTCAAAGGGGTCCGGCTCTGGAAACACCATATATTTT. As protein: CASSKGSGSGNTIYF.

This clonotype occurred a few times. The rearrangement uses TRBV27 and TRBJ2-7; a possible D gene is TRBD1 (6 bases). Between the trimmed V and J ends, which lost 4 bases and 4 bases, there was a span of 17 bases. CDR1 and CDR2 from the germline V gene are MNHEY and SMNVEV (reference sequence). The CDR3 has 15 residues. The CDR3 DNA is TGTGCCAGCAGTTCCCTGCTCGGACAGAGGTACGAGCAGTACTTC. This translates into CASSSLLGQRYEQYF.

This clonotype showed up just a few times. The genes are TRBV15 and TRBJ2-1; 8 bases fit TRBD2. The V gene end was trimmed by 2 bases and the J gene end by 3 bases; junction bases not matched to a gene: 21. Germline CDR1 LNHNV, CDR2 YYDKDF (reference sequence). This CDR3 has 21 amino acids. In DNA form, the CDR3 reads TGTGCCACCAGCAGACCCCCAGGGGTAGCGGGATCCTCTGGTCTCTACAATGAGCAGTTCTTC. Protein product: CATSRPPGVAGSSGLYNEQFF.

This clonotype has just a few counts. The chain combines TRBV14 with TRBJ2-3, with D possibly matching TRBD1 (5 bases). Trimming left V 0 bases short and J 0 bases short, with 13 bases between. Germline assignment: CDR1 SGHDN and CDR2 FVKESK. The CDR3 loop spans 17 amino acids. DNA of the CDR3: TGTGCCAGCAGCCAAGATCACAGGACACCGAGCACAGATACGCAGTATTTT. Translating gives CASSQDHRTPSTDTQYF. Combining the CDR3 with reference TRBV14 and TRBJ2-3 gives the whole variable domain EAGVTQFPSHSVIEKGQTVTLRCDPISGHDNLYWYRRVMGKEIKFLLHFVKESKQDESGMPNNRFLAERTGGTYSTLKVQPAELEDSGVYFCASSQDHRTPSTDTQYFGPGTRLTVL.

V and J are TRBV28 and TRBJ2-7, with D maybe TRBD1 (6 bases). Looked up from germline, CDR1 is MDHEN and CDR2 is SYDVKM. The CDR3 contains 14 residues. Trimming pared 3 bases from V and 5 bases from J, leaving 14 bases between. The CDR3 bases are TGTGCCAGCAGTTTTTTAGGCAGGGACAACGAGCAGTACTTC. Translated: CASSFLGRDNEQYF.

To note about this clonotype: This may come from a read error, since a much larger clone is one base off. The conserved closing phenylalanine or tryptophan is absent in this CDR3, likely reflecting a read error. The chain links TRBV4-3 to TRBJ2-7; TRBD1 agrees at 7 bases. CDR1 and CDR2 from the germline V gene are LGHNA and YSLEER. The CDR3 has 15 residues. Germline trimming cut 0 bases from V and 0 bases from J; bases unmatched to any gene: 2. In DNA, the CDR3 is TGCGCCAGCAGCCAAGACGGGGACAGCTCCTACGAGCAGTACCTC. It is translated as CASSQDGDSSYEQYL.

The chain couples TRBV5-1 to TRBJ2-1; 12 bases map to TRBD2. Per germline, CDR1 SGHRS and CDR2 YFSETQ. This CDR3 region has 16 residues. After removal of 0 bases from V and 5 bases from J, the junction contained 3 bases not matched to a gene. The DNA of the CDR3 is TGCGCCAGCAGCTTGGGGACTAGCGGGGAGGACAATGAGCAGTTCTTC. This sequence encodes CASSLGTSGEDNEQFF.

This clonotype was seen a handful of times. This chain uses TRBV5-6 with TRBJ2-3, with 9 bases fitting TRBD2. Germline V CDR1 and CDR2: SGHDT, YYEEEE. J was trimmed by 6 bases and V by 3 bases; bases with no gene match: 8. The CDR3 spans 15 residues. CDR3 in DNA: TGTGCCAGCAGCTGGGTTCAGCGGGGGGCTGATACGCAGTATTTT. Encoded protein: CASSWVQRGADTQYF.

The chain links TRBV7-6 to TRBJ2-2; D unclear. The CDR3 length is 13 residues. V was shortened by 4 bases and J by 5 bases, with 8 bases between the two germline ends. Germline CDR1 SGHVS, CDR2 FNYEAQ. CDR3 coding DNA: TGTGCCAGCAGCTATGTGGGAACCGGGGAGCTGTTTTTT. Translated, it gives CASSYVGTGELFF.

The chain joins TRBV24-1 to TRBJ2-1; TRBD2 aligns across 16 bases. The germline gives CDR1 KGHDR, CDR2 SFDVKD. V was pared by 4 bases and J by 9 bases, with 8 bases of the junction left unmatched. The CDR3 extends over 17 amino acids. The CDR3 sequence: CATSDPGTSGRALEQFF. The CDR3 DNA sequence: TGTGCCACCAGTGACCCCGGGACTAGCGGGAGGGCCCTTGAGCAGTTCTTC.